This T cell receptor (beta chain) was identified during a study of cytomegalovirus exposure and HLA in healthy donors. Overall study findings and caveats: The classifier reportedly diagnosed cytomegalovirus status with high specificity and sensitivity. Subsequent analysis showed first-cohort TCR clusters tending to co-occur in more than 95 validation repertoires. The study recorded 160 or so TCR beta chains that were cytomegalovirus-associated.

A single count supports this clone. The antigen is unknown. TCRdb's copy holds only in-frame clones and misses some; the assay was immunoSEQ multiplex PCR. The table records 85,000 to 130,000 clones, roughly nine tenths of them present only once. Donors came from a validation cohort of 95 to 150 subjects, distinct from the first 666-subject cohort. V lost 1 base and J lost 7, with 11 bases in between. The CDR3 consists of 14 residues. Germline CDR1 and CDR2: LNHNV and YYDKDF (reference sequence). The rearrangement links TRBV15 to TRBJ1-5; a possible D gene is TRBD1 (6 bases). Sequencing input: PBMCs. The receptor was isolated from a woman under 30 in good health and CMV-seropositive. As DNA, the CDR3 is TGTGCCACCAGCAGAGGGACAGAACTCCAGCCCCAGCATTTT. Translation gives CATSRGTELQPQHF. Full variable domain (missing parts from reference TRBV15 and TRBJ1-5): DAMVIQNPRYQVTQFGKPVTLSCSQTLNHNVMYWYQQKSSQAPKLLFHYYDKDFNNEADTPDNFQSRRPNTSFCFLDIRSPGLGDTAMYLCATSRGTELQPQHFGDGTRLSIL.